The TCR beta chain under discussion was sequenced for a study of cytomegalovirus exposure and HLA in healthy donors. Points on this clone: Its antigen is undetermined.

The CDR3 is 18 residues long. Germline CDR1 SGHVS, CDR2 FNYEAQ. Trimming removed 5 bases from V and 1 base from J, with 23 bases in between. PCR involved 60 Vbeta and 13 Jbeta primers. The table came from immunoSEQ multiplex PCR; TCRdb's copy has only in-frame clones and leaves some out. There are about 92,000 clones in the sample; 70% to 75% occur only once, and about a sixth lies in the top ten. Findings and limits, study-wide: A later analysis showed HLA-associated TCR beta chains outstripping equally common others in clonal expansion. Information on immune exposure was restricted to one variable (CMV serostatus). TCR beta sequences reportedly predicted the HLA-A and HLA-B alleles of most subjects accurately.

The sequence came from a woman between 18 and 29 years old in good health and CMV-seropositive. The chain has TRBV7-6 and TRBJ1-2; possibly TRBD1 for D (6 bases). Sequencing input: PBMCs. CDR3 amino acids: CASSTLWDKAEDNYGYTF. CDR3 DNA sequence: TGTGCCAGCAGCACCCTGTGGGACAAGGCCGAGGATAACTATGGCTACACCTTC.